The 18 T cell receptor beta chains below all came from one sample that was sequenced in a study of shared clonotypes between healthy human individuals. Libraries were prepared by immunoSEQ multiplex PCR; TCRdb keeps only in-frame clonotypes and omits some of them. Among some 530,000 clones listed, over 70% were seen once. Specimen: PBMCs. These receptors originate from a woman aged 40-49 years in good health. Some clones in this sample may be carry-over from other donors' samples.

The chain employs TRBV4-1 and TRBJ2-3, with unresolved D. The ends were cut back, 4 bases at V and 6 bases at J, with 11 bases in the middle. This CDR3 has 13 amino acids. Germline CDR1 is MGHRA and CDR2 is YSYEKL. In DNA form, the CDR3 reads TGCGCCAGCAGCCTCCGAAGGCGGGATACGCAGTATTTT. Encoded protein: CASSLRRRDTQYF.

As for this clone: This sequence is one base from a far larger clone and is likely a read error. CDR3 protein: CSVGVGVNTEAFF. The CDR3 nucleotides are TGCAGCGTTGGCGTGGGCGTGAACACTGAAGCTTTCTTT. The chain employs TRBV29-1 and TRBJ1-1; D is uncertain. The CDR3 length is 13 residues. Looked up from germline, CDR1 is SQVTM and CDR2 is ANQGSEA. V was cut by 4 bases and J by 0 bases, with 9 bases left in between.

This clone was seen a single time. The rearrangement joins TRBV28 to TRBJ1-2; D is unclear. Germline V CDR1 and CDR2: MDHEN, SYDVKM. The CDR3 contains 13 residues. Trimming took 6 bases from V and 4 from J, leaving 12 bases between them. The chain's CDR3 is CASRRSVGYGYTF. The CDR3 DNA follows: TGTGCCAGCAGACGATCAGTCGGCTATGGCTACACCTTC.

V usage is TRBV6-5 and J usage is TRBJ2-2, with D maybe TRBD2 (5 bases). This CDR3 has 14 residues. Germline V gene sequence: CDR1 MNHEY, CDR2 SVGAGI. The V and J ends lost 5 bases and 5 bases respectively, with 12 bases between them. CDR3 loop: CASSPTRGTGELFF. CDR3 nucleotides: TGTGCCAGCAGTCCTACCCGGGGAACCGGGGAGCTGTTTTTT.

This clone was counted many times. Distinct nucleotide sequences in the sample also encode this CDR3. This rearrangement joins TRBV7-2 to TRBJ1-2; D is unresolved. The germline V gene has CDR1 SGHTA and CDR2 FQGNSA. Deletions cut 5 bases from V and 2 bases from J, with 9 bases between. The CDR3 sequence is 13 residues long. The CDR3 nucleotides read TGTGCCAGCAGCCCAGACAAAAACTATGGCTACACCTTC. This sequence encodes CASSPDKNYGYTF.

Regarding this clone: This probably arose from a read error, given a far larger clone one base away. V usage is TRBV7-9 and J usage is TRBJ1-2; D call uncertain. Germline lookup yields CDR1 SEHNR and CDR2 FQNEAQ (reference sequence). The CDR3 spans 11 residues. DNA of the CDR3: TGTTCCAGCAGCTTATCCCGGGGCTACACCTTC. Protein sequence: CSSSLSRGYTF.

J is TRBJ1-5 and V is TRBV7-6; TRBD1 matches 9 bases. The CDR3 sequence is 14 residues long. Germline loops: CDR1 SGHVS, CDR2 FNYEAQ. Trimming took 1 base from V and 7 from J; bases not matched to a gene: 2. CDR3 in amino acids: CASSLGQGVQPQHF. CDR3 sequence (DNA): TGTGCCAGCAGCTTAGGACAGGGGGTCCAGCCCCAGCATTTT.

About this clone: It differs at one base from a far larger clone, so likely a read error. The chain recombines TRBV29-1 with TRBJ2-7, with TRBD1 identical over 12 bases. CDR3 length: 13 residues. The germline V gene encodes CDR1 SQVTM and CDR2 ANQGSEA. Trimming took 7 bases from V and 5 from J; bases not matched to a gene: 6. The CDR3 nucleotides read TGCAGCGGGAGGGACAGGGGGCCCAACGAGCAGTACTTC. It yields the protein CSGRDRGPNEQYF.

The rearrangement links TRBV28 to TRBJ2-7, with D tentatively TRBD1 or TRBD2 (6 bases each). V dropped 8 bases and J dropped 2 bases, with 19 bases sitting between them. Germline V gene data show CDR1 as MDHEN and CDR2 as SYDVKM. The CDR3 sequence is 15 residues long. The CDR3 bases are TGTGCCAGCTGTGCCGGAGGGGGGAGTGCCTACGAGCAGTACTTC. Translated: CASCAGGGSAYEQYF.

Of note for this clone: A far larger clone is one base from this, pointing to a likely read error. This chain connects TRBV13 to TRBJ2-7; maybe TRBD2 (5 bases). V was trimmed by 5 bases and J by 0 bases, leaving 11 bases between them. Looked up from germline, CDR1 is PRHDT and CDR2 is FYEKMQ (reference sequence). This CDR3 comprises 14 residues. The CDR3 here is CASSLEVPSYEQYF. The CDR3 nucleotides are TGTGCCAGCAGCCTGGAGGTCCCCTCCTACGAGCAGTACTTC.

The rearrangement links TRBV30 to TRBJ2-5; the D call may be TRBD1 or TRBD2 (5 bases each). The CDR3 spans 12 residues. CDR1 is GTSNPN and CDR2 is SVGIG in the germline V gene (reference sequence). V lost 3 bases, J lost 4 bases, and 9 bases lay in between. CDR3 in DNA: TGTGCCTGGAGGGGGGACGGAGAGACCCAGTACTTC. It translates to CAWRGDGETQYF.

The V gene is TRBV5-1, the J gene TRBJ2-5; D could derive from TRBD1 or TRBD2 (5 bases each). Trimming cost V 3 bases and J 1 base, with 13 bases left between them. This CDR3 contains 15 residues. Germline V gene lookup returns CDR1 SGHRS and CDR2 YFSETQ. The CDR3 nucleotides are TGCGCCAGCAGCTCGGGACCCCTGAGCCAAGAGACCCAGTACTTC. Encoded protein: CASSSGPLSQETQYF.

The chain couples TRBV19 to TRBJ2-7, with 8 bases matching TRBD1. Germline-derived CDR1 and CDR2 are LNHDA and SQIVND (reference sequence). CDR3 length equals 12 residues. J gave up 4 bases and V 8 bases, and 4 bases lay outside the gene matches. CDR3 sequence (DNA): TGTGCCAGTTTGGGACAGGCTTACGAGCAGTACTTC. It codes for CASLGQAYEQYF.

CDR3 sequence: CASSLGGSLTEAFF. CDR3 in DNA: TGTGCCAGCAGCTTAGGAGGCAGCCTCACTGAAGCTTTCTTT. This chain joins TRBV7-2 and TRBJ1-1; D not certain. The CDR3 loop spans 14 amino acids. The germline V gene encodes CDR1 SGHTA and CDR2 FQGNSA. V was clipped by 1 base and J by 4 bases, with 10 bases between them.

The chain carries TRBV7-9 and TRBJ2-4; 10 bases map to TRBD2. Germline CDR1 reads SEHNR; CDR2 reads FQNEAQ (reference sequence). The CDR3 has 17 amino acids. Losses at the gene ends were 6 bases for V and 3 bases for J; bases not matched to a gene: 11. CDR3 loop: CASSSTTSGRDKNIQYF. As DNA, the CDR3 is TGTGCCAGCAGTTCGACGACGAGCGGGAGGGACAAAAACATTCAGTACTTC.

Only one count was recorded for this clone. The chain employs TRBV5-4 and TRBJ2-5; 7 bases are a match to TRBD2. Looked up from germline, CDR1 is SGHNT and CDR2 is YYREEE (reference sequence). With V trimmed by 4 bases and J by 5 bases, 8 bases remained unmatched. The CDR3 is 14 amino acids. For the CDR3, the DNA is TGTGCCAGCAGCAACCGGGACTATCTGGAGACCCAGTACTTC. Encoded protein: CASSNRDYLETQYF.

This clone was seen only once. One base separates it from a far larger clone, so it is likely a read error. J is TRBJ2-3 and V is TRBV19; TRBD2 is a possible D gene (6 bases). CDR1 and CDR2 (germline): LNHDA, SQIVND (reference sequence). The CDR3 sequence is 16 residues long. CDR3 coding DNA: TGTGCCAGGAGTAGGGCCCTAGCGTCAAGCACAGATACGCAGTATTTT. Translated: CARSRALASSTDTQYF.

The count of this clone is one. CDR3 residues: CASSHQLTPVDCTF. The CDR3 DNA reads as TGCGCCAGCAGCCACCAACTCACTCCCGTGGATTGCACCTTC. This chain uses TRBV4-1 with TRBJ1-2; D is ambiguous. Per the germline V gene, CDR1 is MGHRA and CDR2 is YSYEKL. The CDR3 is 14 amino acids. The ends were cut back, 3 bases at V and 13 bases at J, with 21 bases in the middle.